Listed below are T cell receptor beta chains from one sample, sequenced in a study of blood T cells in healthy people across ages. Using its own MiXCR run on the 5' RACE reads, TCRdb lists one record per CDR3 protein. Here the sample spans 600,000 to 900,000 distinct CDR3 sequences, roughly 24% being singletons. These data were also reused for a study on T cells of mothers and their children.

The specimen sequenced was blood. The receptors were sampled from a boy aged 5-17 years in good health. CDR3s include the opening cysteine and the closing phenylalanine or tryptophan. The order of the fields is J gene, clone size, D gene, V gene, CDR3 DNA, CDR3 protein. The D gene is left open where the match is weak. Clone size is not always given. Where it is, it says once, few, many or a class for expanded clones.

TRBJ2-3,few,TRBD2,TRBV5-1,TGCGCCAGCAGCTGGACTAGCGGGAACGCTGGAGATACGCAGTATTTT,CASSWTSGNAGDTQYF
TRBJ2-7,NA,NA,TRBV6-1,TGTGCCAGCAGTGCGAGACGGATAGCCTACGAGCAGTACTTC,CASSARRIAYEQYF
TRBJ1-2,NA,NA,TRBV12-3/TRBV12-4,TGTGCCAGCACCCGGGGGGCGGGTGGCTACACCTTC,CASTRGAGGYTF
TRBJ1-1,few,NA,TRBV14,TGTGCCAGCAGCCAAGATATTAGATTCCGGCGGGTCGGGGGCACTGAAGCTTTCTTT,CASSQDIRFRRVGGTEAFF
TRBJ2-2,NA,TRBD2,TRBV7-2,TGTGCCAGCAGCTTCGCTAGCGGTGGGGAAAACGGGGAGCTGTTTTTT,CASSFASGGENGELFF
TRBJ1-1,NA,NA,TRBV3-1,TGTGCCAGCAGCCAAGGATCGGTGGACACTGAAGCTTTCTTT,CASSQGSVDTEAFF
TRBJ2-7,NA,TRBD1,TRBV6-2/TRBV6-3,TGTGCCAGCAGTTACTGGGGACAGGTCGCCTCCTACGAGCAGTACTTC,CASSYWGQVASYEQYF
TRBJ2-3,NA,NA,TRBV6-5,TGTGCCAGCAGTTACCGGGGGTTTGGAGATACGCAGTATTTT,CASSYRGFGDTQYF
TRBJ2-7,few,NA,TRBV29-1,TGCAGCGTTTCAGGACACCACGAGCAGTACTTC,CSVSGHHEQYF
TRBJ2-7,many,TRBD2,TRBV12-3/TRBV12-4,TGTGCCAGCAGCCTAGGACTAGCGGGGGCCTCCTACGAGCAGTACTTC,CASSLGLAGASYEQYF
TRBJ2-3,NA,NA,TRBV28,TGTGCCAGCAGTCACCGGGGCCTGAGGGAGGCAGATACGCAGTATTTT,CASSHRGLREADTQYF
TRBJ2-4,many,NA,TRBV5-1,TGCGCCAGCAGCGTTGACCGGGGCACAGCCAAAAACATTCAGTACTTC,CASSVDRGTAKNIQYF
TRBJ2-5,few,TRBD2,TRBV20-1,TGCAGTGCTAGAGGCCCAGGGAGGGTGGAGACCCAGTACTTC,CSARGPGRVETQYF
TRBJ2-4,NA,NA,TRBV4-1,TGCGCCAGCAGCCAAGGGAGACAGGCGGGGGTAGCCAATAACATTCAGTACTTC,CASSQGRQAGVANNIQYF
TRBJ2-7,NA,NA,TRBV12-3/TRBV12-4,TGTGCCAGCAGTTTAGAGCCAGGGCAAGGTTACGAGCAGTACTTC,CASSLEPGQGYEQYF
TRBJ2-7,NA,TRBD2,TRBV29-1,TGCAGCGTTGAAGATCACGGGGGGAACTACGAGCAGTACTTC,CSVEDHGGNYEQYF
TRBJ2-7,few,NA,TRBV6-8,TGTGCCAGCAGGAGGGATACCGAGCAGTACTTC,CASRRDTEQYF
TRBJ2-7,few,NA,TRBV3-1,TGTGCCAGCAGCCGAGAGGGAGGCTACGAGCAGTACTTC,CASSREGGYEQYF
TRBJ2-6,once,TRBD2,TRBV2,TGTGCCGGAATACCGGGACTAGGGTTTTCTGGGGGCAACGTCCTGACTTTC,CAGIPGLGFSGGNVLTF
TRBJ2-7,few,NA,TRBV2,TGTGCCAGCAGTGATTTAAGGGTTCTAGAGCAGTACTTC,CASSDLRVLEQYF
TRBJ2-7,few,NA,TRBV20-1,TGCAGTGCTAGTGGAGTTAACTCGGAGCAGTACTTC,CSASGVNSEQYF
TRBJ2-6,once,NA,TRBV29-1,TGCAGCGTCGGAGTAGACTCTGGGGCCAACGTCCTGACTTTC,CSVGVDSGANVLTF
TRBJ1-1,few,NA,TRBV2,TGTGCCAGCCGAAGGCCTACAGACACTGAAGCTTTCTTT,CASRRPTDTEAFF
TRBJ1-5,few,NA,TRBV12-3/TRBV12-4,TGTGCCAGCAGCCTCCTTGGGGAGCCCCAGCATTTT,CASSLLGEPQHF
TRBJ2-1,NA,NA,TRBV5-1,TGCGCCAGCAGGAGGGTGGATGAGCAGTTCTTC,CASRRVDEQFF
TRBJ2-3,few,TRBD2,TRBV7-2,TGTGCCAGCAGCTTAGGACTAGCGGGAGCGGCAGATACGCAGTATTTT,CASSLGLAGAADTQYF
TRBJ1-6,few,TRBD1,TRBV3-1,TGTGCCAGCAGCCAGTTGACAGGGAGGGATTCACCCCTCCACTTT,CASSQLTGRDSPLHF
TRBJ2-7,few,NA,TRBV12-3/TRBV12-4,TGTGCCAGCAGTTTAGCTATGCCAGGGAGTTCCTACGAGCAGTACTTC,CASSLAMPGSSYEQYF
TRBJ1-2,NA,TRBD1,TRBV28,TGTGCCAGCAGTTTGACAGGGGGAGGTGGCTATGGCTACACCTTC,CASSLTGGGGYGYTF
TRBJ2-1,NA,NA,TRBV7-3,TGTGCCAGCAGCCCCTGGAGGGGTCGGGAGCAGTTCTTC,CASSPWRGREQFF
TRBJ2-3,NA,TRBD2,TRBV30,TGTGCCTGGAGTGTAAGCCGCACTAGCGGGACGTTTGGTACGCAGTATTTT,CAWSVSRTSGTFGTQYF
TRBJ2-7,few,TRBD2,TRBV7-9,TGTGCCAGCAGCCCCTGGGGTAGCGGGGACTCCTACGAGCAGTACTTC,CASSPWGSGDSYEQYF
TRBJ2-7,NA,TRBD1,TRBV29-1,TGCAGCGTTGTACCTAGACAGGGGTACTACGAGCAGTACTTC,CSVVPRQGYYEQYF
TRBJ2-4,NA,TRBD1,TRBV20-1,TGCAGTGCTGGACTTAGGGACAGGGGGAACATTCAGTACTTC,CSAGLRDRGNIQYF
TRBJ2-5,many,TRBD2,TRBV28,TGTGCCAGCACAGCGGGGGGCCCGGGAGAGACCCAGTACTTC,CASTAGGPGETQYF
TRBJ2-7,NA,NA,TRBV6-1,TGTGCCAGCAGTGTTCAGGGAGCCCTGGTCTACGAGCAGTACTTC,CASSVQGALVYEQYF
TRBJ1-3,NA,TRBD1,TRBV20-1,TGCAGTGCCTCCGGGACAGGGACCTCTGGAAACACCATATATTTT,CSASGTGTSGNTIYF
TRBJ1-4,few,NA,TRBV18,TGTGCCAGCTCACCACCGGGTGACAGTAATGAAAAACTGTTTTTT,CASSPPGDSNEKLFF
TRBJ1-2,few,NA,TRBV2,TGTGCCAGCAGCGCCGACGGGGGTCTCTATGGCTACACCTTC,CASSADGGLYGYTF
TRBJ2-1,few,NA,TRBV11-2,TGTGCCAGCAGCTTAGGAAAAGGCCGTGAGCAGTTCTTC,CASSLGKGREQFF
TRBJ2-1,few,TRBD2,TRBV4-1,TGCGCCAGCAGCCAGACCGGGACTAGCTTTTTTCGGCAGTTCTTC,CASSQTGTSFFRQFF
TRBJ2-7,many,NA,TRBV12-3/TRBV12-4,TGTGCCAGCAGTTTAGGGCTTGCAGTCGAGCAGTACTTC,CASSLGLAVEQYF
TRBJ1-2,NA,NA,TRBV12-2,TGTGCAAGTCGATGGACAGGGGGCGGTGGCTACACCTTC,CASRWTGGGGYTF
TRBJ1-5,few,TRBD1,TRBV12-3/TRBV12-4,TGTGCCAGCAGTGGACAGGGGAGGCGGCCCCAGCATTTT,CASSGQGRRPQHF
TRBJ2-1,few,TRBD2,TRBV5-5,TGTGCCAGCAGCTCGGGTGGACTAGGTAATGAGCAGTTCTTC,CASSSGGLGNEQFF
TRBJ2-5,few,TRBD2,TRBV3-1,TGTGCCAGCAGCCAGGGAGGGACTAGCAGGCAAGAGACCCAGTACTTC,CASSQGGTSRQETQYF
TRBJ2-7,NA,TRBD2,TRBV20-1,TGCAGTGCGAGCGGGACGGACGTCTACGAGCAGTACTTC,CSASGTDVYEQYF
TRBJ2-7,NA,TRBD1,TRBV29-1,TGCAGCGTTGAAGACGGGGACAGGGGATACGAGCAGTACTTC,CSVEDGDRGYEQYF
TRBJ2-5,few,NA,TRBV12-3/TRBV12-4,TGTGCCAGCGGAACAGGGGACTGGGGAGAGACCCAGTACTTC,CASGTGDWGETQYF
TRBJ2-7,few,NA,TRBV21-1,TGTGCCAGCAGCAAAATGCGGACGGAGCCCTACGAGCAGTACTTC,CASSKMRTEPYEQYF
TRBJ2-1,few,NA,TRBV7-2,TGTGCCAGCAGGCTTGGAGGCGGGGGCCTCTACAATGAGCAGTTCTTC,CASRLGGGGLYNEQFF
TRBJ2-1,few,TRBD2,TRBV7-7,TGTGCCAGCAGCGTTAGCGGGGCCTACAATGAGCAGTTCTTC,CASSVSGAYNEQFF
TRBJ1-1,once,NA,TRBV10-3,TGTGCCATGGGAGCAGGGAACACTGAAGCTTTCTTT,CAMGAGNTEAFF
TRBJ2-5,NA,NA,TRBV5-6,TGTGCCAGCAGCCCCTGGGTAGCGGTACAAGAGACCCAGTACTTC,CASSPWVAVQETQYF
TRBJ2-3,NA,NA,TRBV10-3,TGTGCCATCAGCCGAGGGGGGGGCACAGATACGCAGTATTTT,CAISRGGGTDTQYF
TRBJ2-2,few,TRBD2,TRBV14,TGTGCCAGCAGCCAAGGGACTAGCGGCACCGGGGAGCTGTTTTTT,CASSQGTSGTGELFF
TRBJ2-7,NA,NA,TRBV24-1,TGTGCCACCAGTCCAGGGTTTAGGCGGGAGCAGTACTTC,CATSPGFRREQYF
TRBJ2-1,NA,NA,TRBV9,TGTGCCAGCAGCGTAGAGCAGGGAGCCAATGAGCAGTTCTTC,CASSVEQGANEQFF
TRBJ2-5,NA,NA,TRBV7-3,TGTGCCAGCAGCTTAAATCAGGGCATCCAAGAGACCCAGTACTTC,CASSLNQGIQETQYF
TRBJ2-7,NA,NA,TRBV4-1,TGCGCCAGCAGCCAACTCCTGAGCTACGAGCAGTACTTC,CASSQLLSYEQYF